The rows below give T cell receptor beta chains drawn from one sample of a study of blood T cell repertoires in COVID-19. Sequencing was performed with immunoSEQ multiplex PCR; in TCRdb, only in-frame clones are kept and a portion is missing. Of around 100,000 clones in the sample, 80% to 90% were seen once. The specimen sequenced was peripheral blood. The source is a human donor in a cohort sampled during active COVID-19. Each CDR3 is given with its conserved first and last residue. Each record gives: V gene, J gene, D gene, clone size, CDR3 protein, CDR3 DNA. A D gene is named only where the DNA matches it firmly. Clone size, where shown, is once, few, many, or a class for clones that have expanded.

V gene: TRBV9
J gene: TRBJ2-1
D gene: .
clone size: .
CDR3 protein: CASSVGAGTKYNEQFF
CDR3 DNA: TGTGCCAGCAGCGTAGGGGCCGGGACAAAATACAATGAGCAGTTCTTC

V gene: TRBV7-9
J gene: TRBJ2-5
D gene: TRBD1
clone size: .
CDR3 protein: CASSFGTGRYQETQYF
CDR3 DNA: TGTGCCAGCAGCTTCGGGACAGGGCGATACCAAGAGACCCAGTACTTC

V gene: TRBV6-5
J gene: TRBJ2-1
D gene: .
clone size: .
CDR3 protein: CASSSLYNEQFF
CDR3 DNA: TGTGCCAGCAGTTCCTTATACAATGAGCAGTTCTTC

V gene: TRBV19
J gene: TRBJ2-6
D gene: .
clone size: .
CDR3 protein: CASSVWGRLANVLTF
CDR3 DNA: TGTGCCAGTAGTGTTTGGGGCCGCTTGGCCAACGTCCTGACTTTC

V gene: TRBV5-4
J gene: TRBJ2-2
D gene: .
clone size: .
CDR3 protein: CASSPEPMGVGTGELFF
CDR3 DNA: TGTGCCAGCAGCCCAGAACCGATGGGAGTAGGAACCGGGGAGCTGTTTTTT

V gene: TRBV6-5
J gene: TRBJ2-7
D gene: .
clone size: .
CDR3 protein: CATHPPGRGAYEQYF
CDR3 DNA: TGTGCCACCCACCCCCCGGGCAGGGGTGCCTACGAGCAGTACTTC

V gene: TRBV25-1
J gene: TRBJ2-3
D gene: .
clone size: .
CDR3 protein: CASTPRGGYTDTQYF
CDR3 DNA: TGTGCCAGCACCCCCAGGGGCGGGTACACAGATACGCAGTATTTT

V gene: TRBV6-2/TRBV6-3
J gene: TRBJ2-7
D gene: TRBD1
clone size: few
CDR3 protein: CASSTKDRAFSYEQYF
CDR3 DNA: TGTGCCAGCAGTACGAAGGACAGGGCCTTCTCCTACGAGCAGTACTTC

V gene: TRBV24-1
J gene: TRBJ2-7
D gene: .
clone size: .
CDR3 protein: CATSDLTTGRQYF
CDR3 DNA: TGTGCCACCAGTGATTTGACTACCGGGAGGCAGTACTTC

V gene: TRBV15
J gene: TRBJ1-3
D gene: .
clone size: once
CDR3 protein: CATSREMGLSGNTIYF
CDR3 DNA: TGTGCCACCAGCAGAGAGATGGGACTCTCTGGAAACACCATATATTTT

V gene: TRBV5-1
J gene: TRBJ2-3
D gene: .
clone size: .
CDR3 protein: CASRVEGDTQYF
CDR3 DNA: TGCGCCAGCAGAGTAGAGGGAGATACGCAGTATTTT

V gene: TRBV5-8
J gene: TRBJ2-5
D gene: .
clone size: .
CDR3 protein: CASTLRRETQYF
CDR3 DNA: TGTGCCAGCACCTTGAGGAGGGAGACCCAGTACTTC

V gene: TRBV24-1
J gene: TRBJ2-2
D gene: TRBD2
clone size: .
CDR3 protein: CATTPGAGGDTGELFF
CDR3 DNA: TGTGCCACCACCCCCGGGGCGGGAGGCGACACCGGGGAGCTGTTTTTT

V gene: TRBV4-2
J gene: TRBJ2-7
D gene: .
clone size: many
CDR3 protein: CASSQAGLYEQYF
CDR3 DNA: TGTGCCAGCAGCCAGGCGGGGCTCTACGAGCAGTACTTC

V gene: TRBV24-1
J gene: TRBJ1-2
D gene: TRBD1
clone size: once
CDR3 protein: CATSEGGGYTF
CDR3 DNA: TGTGCCACCAGTGAAGGGGGCGGCTACACCTTC